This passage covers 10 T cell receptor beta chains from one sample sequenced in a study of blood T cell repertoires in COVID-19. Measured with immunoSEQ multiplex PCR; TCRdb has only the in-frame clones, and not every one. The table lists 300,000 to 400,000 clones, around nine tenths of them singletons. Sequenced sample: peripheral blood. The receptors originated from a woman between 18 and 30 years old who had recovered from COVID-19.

The CDR3 sequence is CASSYYRGKGEETQYF. CDR3 DNA: TGTGCCAGCAGTTATTACAGGGGTAAGGGCGAAGAGACCCAGTACTTC. The chain recombines TRBV2 with TRBJ2-5; 7 bases are shared with TRBD1. J lost 3 bases, V lost 5 bases, and 12 bases had no gene match. From germline, CDR1 is SNHLY and CDR2 FYNNEI. The CDR3 spans 16 residues.

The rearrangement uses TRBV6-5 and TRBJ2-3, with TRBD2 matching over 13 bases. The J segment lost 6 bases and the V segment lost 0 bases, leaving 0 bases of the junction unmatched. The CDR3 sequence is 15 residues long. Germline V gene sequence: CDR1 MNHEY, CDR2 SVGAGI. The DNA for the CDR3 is TGTGCCAGCAGTTACTCGGGACTAGCGGGGGATACGCAGTATTTT. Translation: CASSYSGLAGDTQYF.

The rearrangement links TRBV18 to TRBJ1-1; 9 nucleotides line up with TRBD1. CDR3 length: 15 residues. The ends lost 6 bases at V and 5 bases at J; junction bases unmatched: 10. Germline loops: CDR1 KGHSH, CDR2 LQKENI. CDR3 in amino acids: CASSPKTGGSTEAFF. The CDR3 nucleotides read TGTGCCAGCTCTCCTAAGACAGGGGGAAGTACTGAAGCTTTCTTT.

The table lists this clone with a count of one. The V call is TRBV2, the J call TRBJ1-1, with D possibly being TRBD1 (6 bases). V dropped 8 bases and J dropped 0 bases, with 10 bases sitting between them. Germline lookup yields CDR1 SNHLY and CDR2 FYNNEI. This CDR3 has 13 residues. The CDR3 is CASRTALNTEAFF. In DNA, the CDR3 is TGTGCCAGCCGGACAGCCCTGAACACTGAAGCTTTCTTT.

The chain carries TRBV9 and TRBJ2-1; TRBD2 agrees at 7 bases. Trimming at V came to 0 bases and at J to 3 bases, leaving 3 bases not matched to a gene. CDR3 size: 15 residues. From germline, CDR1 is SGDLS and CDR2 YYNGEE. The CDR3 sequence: CASSVGGLGYNEQFF. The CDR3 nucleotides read TGTGCCAGCAGCGTAGGAGGACTAGGCTACAATGAGCAGTTCTTC.

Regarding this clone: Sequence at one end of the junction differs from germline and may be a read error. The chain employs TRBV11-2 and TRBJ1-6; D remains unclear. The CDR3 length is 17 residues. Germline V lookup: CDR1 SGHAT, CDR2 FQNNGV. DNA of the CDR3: TGTGCCAGCAGCCTAGACCGAGGGATGAGCTATAATTCACCCCTCCACTTT. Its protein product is CASSLDRGMSYNSPLHF.

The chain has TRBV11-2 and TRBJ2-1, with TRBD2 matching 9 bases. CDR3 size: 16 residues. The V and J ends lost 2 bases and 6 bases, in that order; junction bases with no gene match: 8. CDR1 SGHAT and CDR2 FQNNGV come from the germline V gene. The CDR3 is CASSLRVAGAPNEQFF. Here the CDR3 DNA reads TGTGCCAGCAGCTTACGAGTAGCGGGAGCCCCCAATGAGCAGTTCTTC.

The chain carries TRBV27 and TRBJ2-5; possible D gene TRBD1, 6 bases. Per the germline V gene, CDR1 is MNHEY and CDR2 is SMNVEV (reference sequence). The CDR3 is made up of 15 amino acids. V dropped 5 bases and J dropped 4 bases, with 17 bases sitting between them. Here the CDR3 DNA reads TGTGCCAGCAGTCCCCGCTCAGGGGTGGGAGAGACCCAGTACTTC. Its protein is CASSPRSGVGETQYF.

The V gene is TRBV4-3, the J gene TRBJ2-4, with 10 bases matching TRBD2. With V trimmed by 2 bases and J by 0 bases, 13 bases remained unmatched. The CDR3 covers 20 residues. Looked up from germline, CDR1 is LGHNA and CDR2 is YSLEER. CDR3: CASSQTPGTSVNIAKNIQYF. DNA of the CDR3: TGCGCCAGCAGCCAAACCCCCGGGACTAGCGTTAATATAGCCAAAAACATTCAGTACTTC.

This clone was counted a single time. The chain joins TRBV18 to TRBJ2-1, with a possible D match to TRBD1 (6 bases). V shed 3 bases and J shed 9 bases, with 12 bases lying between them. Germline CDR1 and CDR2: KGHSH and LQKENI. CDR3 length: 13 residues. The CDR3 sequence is CASSPLNRAEQFF. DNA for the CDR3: TGTGCCAGCTCACCGCTAAACAGGGCTGAGCAGTTCTTC.